This TCR beta chain was retrieved from a study of shared clonotypes between healthy human individuals. CD45RO-negative, CCR7-selected cells formed the naive CD8 fraction, which excluded terminally differentiated effector memory CD45RA+ cells. The V end was cut by 3 bases, the J end by 2 bases, with 6 bases between. From germline, CDR1 is SGHNT and CDR2 YENEEA. The CDR3 has 13 residues. This clone has only one observation. Execution of the assay was at deep level. Sequencing was performed with immunoSEQ multiplex PCR; in TCRdb, only in-frame clones are kept and a portion is missing. The sample has about 2.2 million clones; roughly 95% are singletons.

The chain employs TRBV11-3 and TRBJ2-3; D not certain. The sample taken for sequencing was naive CD8+ T cells from PBMCs. The clonotype comes from a man aged 18 to 30 in good health. Some clones in this sample may be carry-over from other donors' samples. The CDR3 DNA is TGTGCCAGCAGCTTGACATTCACAGATACGCAGTATTTT. Protein product: CASSLTFTDTQYF.